This T cell receptor beta chain was captured in a study of T cell responses to AZD1222 COVID-19 vaccine. At the level of the study: Second doses that came at about 4 or about 12 weeks were put together.

Clones were sequenced by immunoSEQ multiplex PCR, and TCRdb holds only the in-frame ones, with some missing. The profile covers tens of thousands of clones, with about 90% appearing a single time and about 5.2% taken by the ten largest. To note about this clone: What it recognizes is unknown.

Looked up from germline, CDR1 is SQVTM and CDR2 is ANQGSEA. The CDR3 covers 14 residues. Trimming took 4 bases from V and 0 from J, leaving 11 bases between them. The study's findings and limits: Females outnumbered males among donors, who were mostly white British; clonal diversity was possibly underestimated. Nearly half of the spike-specific TCRs reportedly recognize variant regions that carry no mutations. In all cases, repertoires were sampled only after the peak T cell response.

This sequence originates from an adult in good health. The material sequenced was peripheral blood, taken on day 0 of AZD1222 vaccination. The chain combines TRBV29-1 with TRBJ2-3; D is possibly TRBD2 (5 bases). The CDR3 sequence: CSVGGGGSTDTQYF. The CDR3 nucleotides read TGCAGCGTTGGAGGAGGCGGGAGCACAGATACGCAGTATTTT.